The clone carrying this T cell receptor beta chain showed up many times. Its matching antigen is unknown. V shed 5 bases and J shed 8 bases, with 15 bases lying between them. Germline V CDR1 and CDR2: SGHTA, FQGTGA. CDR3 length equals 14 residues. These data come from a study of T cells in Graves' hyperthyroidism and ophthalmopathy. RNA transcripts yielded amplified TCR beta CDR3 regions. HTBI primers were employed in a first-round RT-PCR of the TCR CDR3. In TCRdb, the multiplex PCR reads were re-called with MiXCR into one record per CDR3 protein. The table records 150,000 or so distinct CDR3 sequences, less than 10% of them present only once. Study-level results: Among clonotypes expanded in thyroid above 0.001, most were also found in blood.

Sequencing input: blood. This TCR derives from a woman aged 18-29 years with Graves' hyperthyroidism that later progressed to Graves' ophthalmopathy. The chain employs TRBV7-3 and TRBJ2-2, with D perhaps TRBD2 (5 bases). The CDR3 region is CASSPFLRGGELFF. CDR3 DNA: TGTGCCAGCAGCCCCTTTTTACGCGGGGGGGAGCTGTTTTTT.